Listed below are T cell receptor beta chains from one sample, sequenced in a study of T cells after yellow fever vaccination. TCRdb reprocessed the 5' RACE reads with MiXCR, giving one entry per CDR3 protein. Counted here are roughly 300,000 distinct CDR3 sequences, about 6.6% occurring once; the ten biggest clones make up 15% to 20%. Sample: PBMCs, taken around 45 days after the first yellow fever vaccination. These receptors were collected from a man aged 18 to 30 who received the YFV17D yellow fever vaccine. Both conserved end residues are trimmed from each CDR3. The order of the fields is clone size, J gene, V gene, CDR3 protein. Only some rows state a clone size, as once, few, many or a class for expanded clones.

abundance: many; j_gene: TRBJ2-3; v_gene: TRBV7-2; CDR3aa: ASSSDWGDTQY
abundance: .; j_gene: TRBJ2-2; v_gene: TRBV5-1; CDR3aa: ASSLRQGEAGELF
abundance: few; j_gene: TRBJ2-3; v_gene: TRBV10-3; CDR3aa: AMQSGQGAADTQY
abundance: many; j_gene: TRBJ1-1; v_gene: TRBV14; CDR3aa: ASSQDPASTEAF
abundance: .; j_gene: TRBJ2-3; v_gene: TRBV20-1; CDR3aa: SAQTSGAAGSDTQY
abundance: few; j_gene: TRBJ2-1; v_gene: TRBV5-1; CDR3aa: ASAHPLGEQF
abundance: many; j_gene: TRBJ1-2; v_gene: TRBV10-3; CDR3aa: ASGRGLDYGYT
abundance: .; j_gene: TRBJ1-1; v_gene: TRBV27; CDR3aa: ASSPTGIVLGTEAF
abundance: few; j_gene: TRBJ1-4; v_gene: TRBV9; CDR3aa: ASSVVWTATNEKLF
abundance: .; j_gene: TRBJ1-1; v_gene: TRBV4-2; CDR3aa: ASSQVSSGLMNTEAF
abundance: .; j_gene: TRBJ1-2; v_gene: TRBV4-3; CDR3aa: ASSQDQGGYGYT
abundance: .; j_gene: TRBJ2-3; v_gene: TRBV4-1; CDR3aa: ASSDRGKSDTQY
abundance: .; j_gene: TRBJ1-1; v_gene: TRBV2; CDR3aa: ASSEGSTF
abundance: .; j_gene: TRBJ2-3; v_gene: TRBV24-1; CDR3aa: ATSEQSTDTQY
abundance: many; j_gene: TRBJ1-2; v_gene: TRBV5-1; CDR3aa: ASSLGDRAGYT
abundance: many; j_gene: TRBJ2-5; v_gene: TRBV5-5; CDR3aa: ASSLFLTGQETQY
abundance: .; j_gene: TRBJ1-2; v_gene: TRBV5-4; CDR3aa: ASSPGGGTNYGYT
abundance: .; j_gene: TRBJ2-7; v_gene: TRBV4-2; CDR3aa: ASSPLGRDLGEQY
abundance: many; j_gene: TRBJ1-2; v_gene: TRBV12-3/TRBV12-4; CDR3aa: ASADRGGYT
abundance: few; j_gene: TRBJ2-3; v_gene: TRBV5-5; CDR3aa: ASSLASSTDTQY
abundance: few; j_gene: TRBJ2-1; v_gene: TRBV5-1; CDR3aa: ASSPGTSVYNEQF
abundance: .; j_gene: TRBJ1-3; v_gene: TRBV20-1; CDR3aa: SAMGAVGNTIY
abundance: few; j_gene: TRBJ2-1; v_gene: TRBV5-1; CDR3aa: ASSLWPSGVRLVDEQF
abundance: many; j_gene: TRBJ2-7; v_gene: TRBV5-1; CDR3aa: ASSLTGQSYEQY
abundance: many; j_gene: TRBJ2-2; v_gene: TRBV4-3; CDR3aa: ASSRQGYDTGELF
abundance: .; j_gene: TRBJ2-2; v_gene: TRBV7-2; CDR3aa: ASSLQAGNTGELF
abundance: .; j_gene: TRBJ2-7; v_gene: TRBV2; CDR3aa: ASNSGTSSYEQY
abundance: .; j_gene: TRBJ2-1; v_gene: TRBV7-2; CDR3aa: ASSLTTSHDEQF
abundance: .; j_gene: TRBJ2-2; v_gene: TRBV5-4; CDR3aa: ASSFGTTGELF
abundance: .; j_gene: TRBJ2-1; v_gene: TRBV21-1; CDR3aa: ASSKDPSYNEQF
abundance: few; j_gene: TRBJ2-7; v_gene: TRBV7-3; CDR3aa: ASSLDRANSNEQY
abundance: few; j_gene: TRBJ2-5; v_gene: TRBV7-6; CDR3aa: ASRRTFGSQETQY
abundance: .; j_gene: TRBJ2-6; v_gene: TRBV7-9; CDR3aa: ASSLQGAGANVLT
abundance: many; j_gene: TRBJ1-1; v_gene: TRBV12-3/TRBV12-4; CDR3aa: ASSLGGPTEAF
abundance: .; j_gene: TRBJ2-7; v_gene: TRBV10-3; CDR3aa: ATQGSQGIIEQY
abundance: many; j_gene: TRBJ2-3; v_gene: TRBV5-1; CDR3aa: ASSLASTGTDTQY
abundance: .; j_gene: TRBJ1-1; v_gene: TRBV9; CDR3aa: ASSPQTGRANTEAF
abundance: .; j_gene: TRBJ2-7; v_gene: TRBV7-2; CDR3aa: ASSLVGRGLYEQY
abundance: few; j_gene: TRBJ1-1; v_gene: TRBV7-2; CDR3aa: ASSLMQTQNTEAF
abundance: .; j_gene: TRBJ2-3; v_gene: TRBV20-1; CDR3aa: SAPSSGGSDTQY
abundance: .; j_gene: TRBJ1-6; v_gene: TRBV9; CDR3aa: ASGQGSSYNSPLH
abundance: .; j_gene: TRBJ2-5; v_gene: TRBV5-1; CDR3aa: ASSLVGTEETQY
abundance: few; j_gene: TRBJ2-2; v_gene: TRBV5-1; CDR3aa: ASSPRGGGEANTGELF
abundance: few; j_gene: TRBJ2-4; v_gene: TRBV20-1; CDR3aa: SERTSPKNIQY
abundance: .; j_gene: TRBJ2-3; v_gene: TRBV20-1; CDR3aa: SARLAGESDTQY
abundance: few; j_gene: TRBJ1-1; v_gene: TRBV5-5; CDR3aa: ASSLLATEAF
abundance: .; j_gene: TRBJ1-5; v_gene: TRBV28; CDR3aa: ASSLFGQGSEPQH
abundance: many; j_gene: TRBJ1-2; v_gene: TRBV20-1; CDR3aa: SARGGRHNYGYT